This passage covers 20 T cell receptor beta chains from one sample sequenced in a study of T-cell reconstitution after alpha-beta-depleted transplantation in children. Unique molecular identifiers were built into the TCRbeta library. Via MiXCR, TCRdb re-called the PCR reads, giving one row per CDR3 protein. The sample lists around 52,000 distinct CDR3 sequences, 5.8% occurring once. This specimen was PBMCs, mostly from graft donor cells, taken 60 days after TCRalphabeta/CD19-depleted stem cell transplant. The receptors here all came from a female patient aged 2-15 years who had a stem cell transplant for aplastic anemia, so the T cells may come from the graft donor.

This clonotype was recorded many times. The CDR3 loop is CSAWNTGELFF. Written as DNA, the CDR3 is TGCAGTGCGTGGAACACCGGGGAGCTGTTTTTT. The V call is TRBV20-1, the J call TRBJ2-2; D remains ambiguous. Trimming stripped 6 bases from V and 1 base from J, with 3 bases between. CDR1 is DFQATT, CDR2 SNEGSKA, per germline (reference sequence). The CDR3 loop spans 11 amino acids.

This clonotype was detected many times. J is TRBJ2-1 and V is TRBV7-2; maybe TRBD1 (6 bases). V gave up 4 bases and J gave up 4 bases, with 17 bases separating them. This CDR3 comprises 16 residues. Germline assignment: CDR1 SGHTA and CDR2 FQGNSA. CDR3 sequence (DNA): TGTGCCAGCAGCTCGAGGGGGACCCCAGGGTACAATGAGCAGTTCTTC. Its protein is CASSSRGTPGYNEQFF.

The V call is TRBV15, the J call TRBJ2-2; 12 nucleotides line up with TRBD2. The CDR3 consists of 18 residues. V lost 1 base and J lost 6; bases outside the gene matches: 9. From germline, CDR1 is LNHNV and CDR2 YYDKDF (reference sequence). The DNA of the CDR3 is TGTGCCACCAGCAGAGTCTTCCTAGCGGGAGGGCCCGCCGGGGAGCTGTTTTTT. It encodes CATSRVFLAGGPAGELFF.

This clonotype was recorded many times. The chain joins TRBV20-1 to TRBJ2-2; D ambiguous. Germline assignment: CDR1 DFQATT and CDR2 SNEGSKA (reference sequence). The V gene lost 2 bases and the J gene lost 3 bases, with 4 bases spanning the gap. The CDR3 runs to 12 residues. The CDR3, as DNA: TGCAGTGCTAGACAAGACACCGGGGAGCTGTTTTTT. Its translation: CSARQDTGELFF.

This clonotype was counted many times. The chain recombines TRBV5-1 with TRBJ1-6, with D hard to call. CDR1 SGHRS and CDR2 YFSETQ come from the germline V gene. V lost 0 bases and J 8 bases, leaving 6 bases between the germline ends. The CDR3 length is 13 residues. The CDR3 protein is CASSLAPDSPLHF. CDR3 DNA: TGCGCCAGCAGCTTGGCACCTGATTCACCCCTCCACTTT.

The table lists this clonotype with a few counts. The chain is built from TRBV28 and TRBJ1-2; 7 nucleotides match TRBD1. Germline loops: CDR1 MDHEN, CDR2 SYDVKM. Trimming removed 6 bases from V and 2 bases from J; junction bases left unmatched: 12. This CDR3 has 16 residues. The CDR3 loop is CASSQPRTGLNYGYTF. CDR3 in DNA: TGTGCCAGCAGCCAGCCCCGGACAGGTCTAAACTATGGCTACACCTTC.

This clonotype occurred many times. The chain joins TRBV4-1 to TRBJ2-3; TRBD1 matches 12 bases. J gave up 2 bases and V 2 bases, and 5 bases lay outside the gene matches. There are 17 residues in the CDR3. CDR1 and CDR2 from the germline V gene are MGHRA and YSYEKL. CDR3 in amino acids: CASSQQGQGALTDTQYF. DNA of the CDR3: TGCGCCAGCAGCCAACAGGGACAGGGGGCTCTCACAGATACGCAGTATTTT.

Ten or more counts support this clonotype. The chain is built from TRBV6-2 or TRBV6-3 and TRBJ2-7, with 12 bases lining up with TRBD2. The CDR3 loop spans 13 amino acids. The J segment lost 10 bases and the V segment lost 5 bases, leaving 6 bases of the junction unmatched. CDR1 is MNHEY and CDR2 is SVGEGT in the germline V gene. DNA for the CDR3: TGTGCCAGCAGTCAGCTAGCGGGAGGGCCCCAGTACGTC. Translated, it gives CASSQLAGGPQYV.

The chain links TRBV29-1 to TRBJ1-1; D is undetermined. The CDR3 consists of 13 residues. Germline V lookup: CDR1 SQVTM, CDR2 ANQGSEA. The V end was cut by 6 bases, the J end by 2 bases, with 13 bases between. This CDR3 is CSVTRGINTEAFF. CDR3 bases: TGCAGCGTCACTCGGGGTATTAACACTGAAGCTTTCTTT.

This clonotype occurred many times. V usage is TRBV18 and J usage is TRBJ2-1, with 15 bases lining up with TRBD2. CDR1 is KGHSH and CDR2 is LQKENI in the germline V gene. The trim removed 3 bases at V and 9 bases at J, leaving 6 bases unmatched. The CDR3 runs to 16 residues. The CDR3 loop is CASSPRTSGGAGEQFF. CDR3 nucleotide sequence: TGTGCCAGCTCACCCCGGACTAGCGGGGGGGCTGGTGAGCAGTTCTTC.

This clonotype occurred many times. Written as DNA, the CDR3 is TGTGCCAGCAGTTACTTTAGAAGAAAGCAAGAGACCCAGTACTTC. The encoded protein is CASSYFRRKQETQYF. The chain has TRBV6-5 and TRBJ2-5; D uncertain. Trimming shortened V by 1 base and J by 2 bases, and 11 bases separated the two germline ends. Germline CDR1 is MNHEY and CDR2 is SVGAGI. The CDR3 loop spans 15 amino acids.

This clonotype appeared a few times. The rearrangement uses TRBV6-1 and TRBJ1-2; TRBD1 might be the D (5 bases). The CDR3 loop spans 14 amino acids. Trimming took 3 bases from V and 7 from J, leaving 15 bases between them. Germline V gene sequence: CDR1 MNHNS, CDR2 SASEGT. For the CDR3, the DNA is TGTGCCAGCAGTGATCCGGGGCCCACTGGTGGCTACACCTTC. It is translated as CASSDPGPTGGYTF.

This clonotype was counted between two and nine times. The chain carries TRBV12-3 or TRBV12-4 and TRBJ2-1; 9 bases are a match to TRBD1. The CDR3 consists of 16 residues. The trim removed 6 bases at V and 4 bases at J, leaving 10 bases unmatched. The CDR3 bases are TGTGCCAGCAGCCGTGGACAGGGGAAGGGGTACAATGAGCAGTTCTTC. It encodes CASSRGQGKGYNEQFF.

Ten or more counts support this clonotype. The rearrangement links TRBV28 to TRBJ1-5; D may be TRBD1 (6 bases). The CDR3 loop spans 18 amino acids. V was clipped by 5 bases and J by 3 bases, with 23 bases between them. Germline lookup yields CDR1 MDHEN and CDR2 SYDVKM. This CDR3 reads CASSLKKGHLRYNQPQHF. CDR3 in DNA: TGTGCCAGCAGTCTAAAGAAGGGACACTTACGATACAATCAGCCCCAGCATTTT. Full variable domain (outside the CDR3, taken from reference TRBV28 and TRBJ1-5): DVKVTQSSRYLVKRTGEKVFLECVQDMDHENMFWYRQDPGLGLRLIYFSYDVKMKEKGDIPEGYSVSREKKERFSLILESASTNQTSMYLCASSLKKGHLRYNQPQHFGDGTRLSIL.

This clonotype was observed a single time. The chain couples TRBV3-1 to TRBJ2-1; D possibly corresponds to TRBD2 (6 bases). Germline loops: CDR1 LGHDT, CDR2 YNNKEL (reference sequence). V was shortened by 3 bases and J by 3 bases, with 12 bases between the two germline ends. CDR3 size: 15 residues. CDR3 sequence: CASSQPRDLYNEQFF. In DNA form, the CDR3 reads TGTGCCAGCAGCCAGCCGCGGGATCTCTACAATGAGCAGTTCTTC.

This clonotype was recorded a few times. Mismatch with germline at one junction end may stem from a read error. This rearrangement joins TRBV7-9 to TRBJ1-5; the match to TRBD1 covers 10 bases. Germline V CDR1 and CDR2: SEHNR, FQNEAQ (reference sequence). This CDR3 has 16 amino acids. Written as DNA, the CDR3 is TGTGCCAGCATCTTAGGGGACAGGGGAGGGAGTCAGCCCCAGCATTTT. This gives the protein CASILGDRGGSQPQHF.

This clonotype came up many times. The CDR3: CASSFGQPNTEAFF. In DNA form, the CDR3 reads TGTGCCAGCAGCTTCGGACAGCCGAACACTGAAGCTTTCTTT. This chain uses TRBV11-2 with TRBJ1-1, with D possibly TRBD1 on 6 matching bases. The germline gives CDR1 SGHAT, CDR2 FQNNGV. The CDR3 has 14 residues. The V gene lost 3 bases and the J gene lost 1 base, with 9 bases spanning the gap.

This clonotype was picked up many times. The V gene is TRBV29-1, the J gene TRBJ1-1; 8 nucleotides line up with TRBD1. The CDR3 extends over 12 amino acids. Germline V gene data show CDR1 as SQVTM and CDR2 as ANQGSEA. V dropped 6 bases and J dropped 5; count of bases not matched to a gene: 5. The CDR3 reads CSVGQVMTEAFF. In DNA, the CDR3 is TGCAGCGTGGGACAGGTCATGACTGAAGCTTTCTTT. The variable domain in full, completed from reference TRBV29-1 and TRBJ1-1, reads SAVISQKPSRDICQRGTSLTIQCQVDSQVTMMFWYRQQPGQSLTLIATANQGSEATYESGFVIDKFPISRPNLTFSTLTVSNMSPEDSSIYLCSVGQVMTEAFFGQGTRLTVV.

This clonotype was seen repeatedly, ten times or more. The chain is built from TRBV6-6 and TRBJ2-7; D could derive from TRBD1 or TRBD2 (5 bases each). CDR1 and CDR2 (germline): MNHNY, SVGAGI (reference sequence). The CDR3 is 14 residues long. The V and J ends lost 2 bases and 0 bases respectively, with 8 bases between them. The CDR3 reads CASSYGGVSYEQYF. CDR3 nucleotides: TGTGCCAGCAGTTACGGGGGAGTCTCCTACGAGCAGTACTTC.

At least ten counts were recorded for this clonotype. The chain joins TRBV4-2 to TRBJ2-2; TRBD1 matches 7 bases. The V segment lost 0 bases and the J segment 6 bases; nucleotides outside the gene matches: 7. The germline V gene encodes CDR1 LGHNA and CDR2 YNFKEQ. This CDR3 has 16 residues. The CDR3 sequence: CASSQESRQGAGELFF. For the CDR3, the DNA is TGTGCCAGCAGCCAAGAATCAAGGCAGGGGGCCGGGGAGCTGTTTTTT.